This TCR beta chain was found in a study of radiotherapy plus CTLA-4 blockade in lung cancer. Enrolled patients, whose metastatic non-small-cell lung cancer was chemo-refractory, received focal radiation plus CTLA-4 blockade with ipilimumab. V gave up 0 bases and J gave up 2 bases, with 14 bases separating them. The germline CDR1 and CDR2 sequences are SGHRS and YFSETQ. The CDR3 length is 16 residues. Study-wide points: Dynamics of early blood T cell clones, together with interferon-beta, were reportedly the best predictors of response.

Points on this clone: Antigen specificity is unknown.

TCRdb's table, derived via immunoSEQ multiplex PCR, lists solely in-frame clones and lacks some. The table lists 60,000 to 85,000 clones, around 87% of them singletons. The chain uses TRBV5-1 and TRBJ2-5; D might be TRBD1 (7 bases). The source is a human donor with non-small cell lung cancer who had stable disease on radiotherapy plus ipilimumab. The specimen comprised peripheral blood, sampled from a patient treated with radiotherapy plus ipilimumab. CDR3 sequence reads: CASSLGRGVSQETQYF. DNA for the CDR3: TGCGCCAGCAGCTTGGGCAGGGGGGTATCTCAAGAGACCCAGTACTTC.